The entry that follows covers one T cell receptor (beta chain) sequence. The V gene's germline CDR1 is SGHAT and CDR2 FQNNGV. V dropped 5 bases and J dropped 4 bases, with 6 bases sitting between them. There are 11 residues in the CDR3. TCRdb's table, derived via immunoSEQ multiplex PCR, lists solely in-frame clones and lacks some. The top ten clones hold roughly 7% of a sample with tens of thousands of clones, approximately 90% of them seen once. The data were taken from a study of PD-1 and CTLA-4 blockade in melanoma. The sequences come from CD8+ T cells from peripheral blood, collected from a patient given anti-PD-1 treatment. This TCR derives from a human donor with melanoma. The chain is built from TRBV11-2 and TRBJ2-7; D is uncertain. CDR3 DNA: TGTGCCAGCAGCCCCAATTACGAGCAGTACTTC. It codes for CASSPNYEQYF.